This T cell receptor (beta chain) was retrieved from a study of beta chain features in type 1 diabetes. As regards this clone: Antigen: not known.

General study findings and limits: Type 1 diabetes patients showed a moderate but significant shortening of TCRB CDR3s in all four CD4+ subsets.

CDR1 is MGHDK and CDR2 is SYGVNS in the germline V gene. The germline V and J ends were trimmed by 4 bases and 0 bases, with 9 bases remaining between them. The CDR3 is 15 residues long. The sequenced template was cDNA made from the entire isolated RNA. Profiling relied on immunoSEQ multiplex PCR, and the TCRdb table lists in-frame clones only, not all of them. The table lists 150,000 to 200,000 clones, around 7.8% of them singletons, with about 0.9% in the top ten. The chain couples TRBV25-1 to TRBJ2-2; D is perhaps TRBD1 (5 bases). This clonotype was obtained from a woman in her 40s with type 1 diabetes. The sequenced sample consisted of central memory CD4+ T cells from blood. CDR3 amino acids: CASSGLTANTGELFF. Here the CDR3 DNA reads TGTGCCAGCAGTGGGTTGACAGCGAACACCGGGGAGCTGTTTTTT. Looking up the rest from reference TRBV25-1 and TRBJ2-2 gives the full variable domain: EADIYQTPRYLVIGTGKKITLECSQTMGHDKMYWYQQDPGMELHLIHYSYGVNSTEKGDLSSESTVSRIRTEHFPLTLESARPSHTSQYLCASSGLTANTGELFFGEGSRLTVL.